This record concerns one T cell receptor beta chain sequence. It lacks a known antigen. This sample is part of a study of CXCR3-negative and CXCR3-positive naive CD8 T cells (dated by TCRdb to 2018 to 2020). Broadly, across the study: In total, some 130 million TRB reads were obtained, corresponding to roughly 1.5 +/- 0.3 million reads per library. The diversity and physicochemical repertoire analyses included more than nine donors pooled from two independent experiments. Naive subsets from about five donors and memory cells from 3 donors were included in the TRBV-TRBJ cluster analysis.

General study outcomes and caveats: Repertoire diversity was comparably high in both naive subsets but much lower in memory CD8+ T cells. TRBV-TRBJ usage was similar between naive CXCR3-negative and CXCR3-positive cells from the same donor, while memory cells showed distinct patterns. Freshly isolated PBMCs were used for most assays because CXCR3 expression partially decreased after cryopreservation. TRB CDR3s from CXCR3-positive naive cells showed higher hydrophobicity (lower Kidera factor 4), lower energy, and higher strength and volume indices than CXCR3-negative naive cells. Surface CD5, linked to self-reactivity in mice, was comparable between naive subsets; TCR interaction strength was therefore also inferred from TRB CDR3 physicochemical properties.

Each CD8+ T cell subset was flow-sorted in triplicate, and some 300,000 cells per subset were placed directly into RLT lysis buffer. Naive CD8+ T cells were defined stringently as CD45RO-CCR7+CD27+CD95- to exclude memory contaminants. Using standard density gradient centrifugation, peripheral blood mononuclear cells were isolated from buffy coats. A FACSAria III was used to flow-sort naive CXCR3-negative and CXCR3-positive CD8+ T cells. An RNeasy Mini Kit was used to extract total RNA from the sorted cells. Based on the germline V gene (reference sequence), the CDR1 and CDR2 sequences are DFQATT and SNEGSKA. The CDR3 starts with the cysteine, ends with the phenylalanine, and has 14 residues. Only the protein is available. For sequencing, a NextSeq 550 was employed. The Human TCR Profiling Kit (MiLaboratory) was used to make UMI-labeled 5' RACE TRB cDNA libraries. cDNA synthesis used the entire amount of extracted RNA, and PCR amplification then used the entire amount of cDNA produced. Libraries were prepared in parallel with an identical number of PCR cycles. Processing in the source paper ran as follows. MIGEC and MiXCR extracted about 50,000 +/- 10,000 unique UMI-labeled TRB cDNA molecules per library, requiring at least two reads per UMI. An average of around 40,000 +/- 10,000 functional in-frame TRB CDR3 nucleotide clonotypes without stop codons was found per library. After downsampling to 5000 UMI-labeled TRB molecules per sample, diversity metrics such as normalized Shannon-Wiener and Chao1 were calculated in VDJtools. For the central five CDR3 residues, VDJtools calculated physicochemical properties weighted by clonotype size, namely interaction energy, strength, volume and Kidera factor 4. The reads, reprocessed by TCRdb, yield one row per CDR3 protein sequence and no DNA. The V and J calls, along with clone size, are taken from TCRdb and not from the paper's own processing. The sample table records some 130,000 distinct CDR3 sequences. The top ten clones comprise under 0.5% of the sample.

This TCR derives from a human donor in good health. Some clones in this sample may be carry-over from other donors' samples. Sequenced: naive CXCR3- CD8+ T cells from blood. What the cell subset or site label conveys for this sample: CD45RO-CCR7+CD27+CD95- naive CD8+ T cells lacking CXCR3 (TNR3-). The chain joins TRBV20-1 to TRBJ2-7; the TCRdb D gene call, TRBD1, has no DNA to confirm it. The CDR3 amino acid sequence is: CSASPDTRPNEQYF.